This T cell receptor beta chain derives from a study of shared clonotypes between healthy human individuals. To note about this clone: No antigen is known for it.

General study findings and limits: The authors expected sequencing depth to affect clonotype sharing among donors.

Naive CD8 populations comprised CD45RO-negative cells positively selected for CCR7, excluding terminally differentiated effector memory CD45RA+ cells. Data came from immunoSEQ multiplex PCR; TCRdb stores just in-frame clones and leaves some out. The data contain fewer than 1 million clones, about 96% of them singletons. V was cut by 3 bases and J by 4 bases, with 10 bases left in between. CDR3 size: 13 residues. Germline V CDR1 and CDR2: MDHEN, SYDVKM. The chain couples TRBV28 to TRBJ2-7; D is undetermined. Input material: naive CD8+ T cells sorted from blood. This receptor was taken from a young man in good health. The CDR3 spells CASSLVNQYEQYF. The CDR3 coding sequence is TGTGCCAGCAGTTTGGTTAACCAGTACGAGCAGTACTTC.